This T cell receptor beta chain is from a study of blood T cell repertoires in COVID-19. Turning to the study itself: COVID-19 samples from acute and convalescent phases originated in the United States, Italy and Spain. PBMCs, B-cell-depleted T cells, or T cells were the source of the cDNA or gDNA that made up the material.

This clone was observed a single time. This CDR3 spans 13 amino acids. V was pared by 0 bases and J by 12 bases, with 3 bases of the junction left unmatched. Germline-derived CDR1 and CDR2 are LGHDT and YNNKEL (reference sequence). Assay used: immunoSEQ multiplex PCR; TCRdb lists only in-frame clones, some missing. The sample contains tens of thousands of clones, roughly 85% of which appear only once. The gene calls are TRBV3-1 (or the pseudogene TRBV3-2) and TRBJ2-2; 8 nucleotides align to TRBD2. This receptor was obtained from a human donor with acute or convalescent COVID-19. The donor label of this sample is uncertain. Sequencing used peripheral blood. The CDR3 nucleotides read TGTGCCAGCAGCCAAGATTCGGGGGGGAAGCTGTTTTTT. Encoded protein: CASSQDSGGKLFF.